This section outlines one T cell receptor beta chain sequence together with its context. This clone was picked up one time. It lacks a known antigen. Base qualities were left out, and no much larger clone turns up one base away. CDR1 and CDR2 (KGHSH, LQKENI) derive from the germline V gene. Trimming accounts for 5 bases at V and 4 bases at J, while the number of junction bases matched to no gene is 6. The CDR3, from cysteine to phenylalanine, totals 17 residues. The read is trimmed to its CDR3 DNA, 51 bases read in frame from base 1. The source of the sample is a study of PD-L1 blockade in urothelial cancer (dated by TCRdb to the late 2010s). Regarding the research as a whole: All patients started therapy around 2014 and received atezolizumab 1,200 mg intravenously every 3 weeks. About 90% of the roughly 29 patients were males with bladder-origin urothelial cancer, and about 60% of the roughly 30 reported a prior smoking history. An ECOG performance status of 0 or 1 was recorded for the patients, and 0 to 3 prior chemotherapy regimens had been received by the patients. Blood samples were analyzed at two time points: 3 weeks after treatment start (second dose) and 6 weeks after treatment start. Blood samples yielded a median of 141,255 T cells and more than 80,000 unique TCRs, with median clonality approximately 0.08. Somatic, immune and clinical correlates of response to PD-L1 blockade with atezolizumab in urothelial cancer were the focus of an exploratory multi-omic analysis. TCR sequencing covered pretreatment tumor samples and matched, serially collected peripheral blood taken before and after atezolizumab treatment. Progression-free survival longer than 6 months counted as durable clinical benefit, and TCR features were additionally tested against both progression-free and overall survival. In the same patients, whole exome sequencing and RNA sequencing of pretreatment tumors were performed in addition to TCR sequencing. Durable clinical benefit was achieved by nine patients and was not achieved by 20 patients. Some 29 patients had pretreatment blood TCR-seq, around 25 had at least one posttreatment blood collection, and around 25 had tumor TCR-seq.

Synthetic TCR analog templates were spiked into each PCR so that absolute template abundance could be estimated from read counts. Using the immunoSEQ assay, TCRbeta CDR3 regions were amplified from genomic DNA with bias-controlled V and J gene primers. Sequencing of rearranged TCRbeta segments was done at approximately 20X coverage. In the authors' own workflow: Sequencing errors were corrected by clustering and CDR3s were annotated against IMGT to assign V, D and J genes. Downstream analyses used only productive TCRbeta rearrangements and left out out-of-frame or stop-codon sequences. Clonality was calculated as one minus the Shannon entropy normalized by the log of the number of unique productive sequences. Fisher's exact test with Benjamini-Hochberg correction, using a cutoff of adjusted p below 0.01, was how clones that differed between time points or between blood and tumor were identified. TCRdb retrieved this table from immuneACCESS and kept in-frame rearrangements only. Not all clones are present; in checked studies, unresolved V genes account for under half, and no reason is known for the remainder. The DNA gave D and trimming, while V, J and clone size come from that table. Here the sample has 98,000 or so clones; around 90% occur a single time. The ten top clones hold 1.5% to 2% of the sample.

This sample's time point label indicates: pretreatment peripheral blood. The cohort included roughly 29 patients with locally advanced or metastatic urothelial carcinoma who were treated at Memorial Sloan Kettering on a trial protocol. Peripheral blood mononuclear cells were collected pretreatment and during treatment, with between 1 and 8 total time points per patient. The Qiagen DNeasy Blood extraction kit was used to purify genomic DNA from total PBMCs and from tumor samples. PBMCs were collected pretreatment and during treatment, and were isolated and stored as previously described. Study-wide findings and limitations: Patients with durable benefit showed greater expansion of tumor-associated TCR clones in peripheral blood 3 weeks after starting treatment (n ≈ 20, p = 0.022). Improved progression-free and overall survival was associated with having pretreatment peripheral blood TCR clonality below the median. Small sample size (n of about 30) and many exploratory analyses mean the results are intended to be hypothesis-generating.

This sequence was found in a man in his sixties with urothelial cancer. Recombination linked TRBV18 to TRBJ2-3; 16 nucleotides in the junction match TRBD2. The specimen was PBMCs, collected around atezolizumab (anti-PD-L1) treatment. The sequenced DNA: TGTGCCAGCTCAAAGGGACTAGCGGGAGGGCCTGCAGATACGCAGTATTTT. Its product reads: CASSKGLAGGPADTQYF.